The source of this T cell receptor beta chain is a study of monozygotic twins with inflammatory bowel disease. After re-calling the 5' RACE reads, TCRdb lists one entry per CDR3 protein, DNA absent. The record lists some 150,000 distinct CDR3 sequences, of which the ten most abundant hold roughly 1.2%. The CDR3 contains 17 residues. The chain combines TRBV12-3 or TRBV12-4 with TRBJ1-5; no DNA is available, so the TRBD1 call from TCRdb remains unchecked. This sequence was found in a human donor with ulcerative colitis or Crohn's disease, or a healthy co-twin of an affected twin (not recorded which). The sequencing sample was made of blood. The CDR3 protein is CASSPLSAGTGGQPQHF.